This TCR beta chain was recorded in a study of blood T cell repertoires in COVID-19. In the source study's methods: Counts of nucleated cells, estimated from reference gene primer amplification, were obtained. Repertoires were generated with immunoSEQ multiplex PCR, while TCRdb's copy carries only in-frame clones and drops some. V, J and clone size were drawn from that table, and D and trimming were deduced from the DNA. The table has about 190,000 clones, around nine tenths seen once. This CDR3 region has 15 residues. Per the germline V gene, CDR1 is SGHAT and CDR2 is FQNNGV. Trimming took 6 bases from V and 7 from J, leaving 21 bases between them.

The V gene is TRBV11-2, the J gene TRBJ2-5, with D possibly being TRBD2 (5 bases). The source of this sequence is a woman aged 18-35 years who had recovered from COVID-19. The specimen sequenced was peripheral blood. CDR3 bases: TGTGCCAGCAGATCTGTAGGACTCCGAACTGGGACCCAGTACTTC. As protein: CASRSVGLRTGTQYF.